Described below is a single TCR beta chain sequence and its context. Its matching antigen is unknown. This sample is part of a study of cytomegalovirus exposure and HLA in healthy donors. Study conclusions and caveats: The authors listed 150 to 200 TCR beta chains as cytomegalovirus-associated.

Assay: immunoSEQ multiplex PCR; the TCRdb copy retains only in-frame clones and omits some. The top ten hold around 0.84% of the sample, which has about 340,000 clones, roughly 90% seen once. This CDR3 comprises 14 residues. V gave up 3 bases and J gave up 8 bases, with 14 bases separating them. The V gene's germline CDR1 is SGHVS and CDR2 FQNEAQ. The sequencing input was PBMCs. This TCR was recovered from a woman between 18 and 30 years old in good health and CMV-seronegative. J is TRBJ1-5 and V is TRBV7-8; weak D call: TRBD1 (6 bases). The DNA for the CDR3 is TGTGCCAGCAGCTTTGACAGGTCAGGCGAGCCCCAGCATTTT. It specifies CASSFDRSGEPQHF.